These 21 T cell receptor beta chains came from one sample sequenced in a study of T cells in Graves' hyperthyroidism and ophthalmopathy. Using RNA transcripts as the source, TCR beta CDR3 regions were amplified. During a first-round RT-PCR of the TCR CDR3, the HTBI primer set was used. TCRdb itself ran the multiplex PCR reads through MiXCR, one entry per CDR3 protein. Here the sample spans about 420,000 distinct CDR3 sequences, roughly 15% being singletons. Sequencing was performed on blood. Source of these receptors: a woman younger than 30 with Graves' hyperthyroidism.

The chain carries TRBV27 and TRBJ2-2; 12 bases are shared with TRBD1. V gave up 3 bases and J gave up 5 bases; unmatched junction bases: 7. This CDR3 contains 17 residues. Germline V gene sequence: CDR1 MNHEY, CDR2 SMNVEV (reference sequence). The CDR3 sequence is CASSLTGTGGRTGELFF. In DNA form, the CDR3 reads TGTGCCAGCAGTTTGACCGGGACAGGGGGCCGGACCGGGGAGCTGTTTTTT.

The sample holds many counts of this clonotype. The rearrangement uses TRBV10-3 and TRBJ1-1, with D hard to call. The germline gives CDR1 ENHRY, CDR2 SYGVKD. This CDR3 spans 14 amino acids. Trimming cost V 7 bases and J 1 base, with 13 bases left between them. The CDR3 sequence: CAINDPPKNTEAFF. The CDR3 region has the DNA TGTGCCATCAACGATCCCCCAAAGAACACTGAAGCTTTCTTT.

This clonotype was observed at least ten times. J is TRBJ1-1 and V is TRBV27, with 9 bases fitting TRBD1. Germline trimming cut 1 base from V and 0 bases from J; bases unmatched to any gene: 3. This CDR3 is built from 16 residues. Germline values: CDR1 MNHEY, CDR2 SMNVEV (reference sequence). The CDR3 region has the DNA TGTGCCAGCAGTTTATACAGGGGGCTGATGAACACTGAAGCTTTCTTT. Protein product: CASSLYRGLMNTEAFF.

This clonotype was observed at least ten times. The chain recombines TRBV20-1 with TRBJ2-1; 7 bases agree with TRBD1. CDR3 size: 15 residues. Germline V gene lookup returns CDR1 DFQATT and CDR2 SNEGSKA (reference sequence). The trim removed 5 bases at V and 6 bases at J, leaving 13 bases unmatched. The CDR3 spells CSAYTGVGRVNEQFF. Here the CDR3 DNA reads TGCAGTGCTTACACAGGGGTGGGCCGAGTCAATGAGCAGTTCTTC.

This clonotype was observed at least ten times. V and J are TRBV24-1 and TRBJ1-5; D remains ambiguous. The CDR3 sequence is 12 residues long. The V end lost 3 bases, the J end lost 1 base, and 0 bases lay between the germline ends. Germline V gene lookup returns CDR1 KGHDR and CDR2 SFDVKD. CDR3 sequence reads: CATSDSNQPQHF. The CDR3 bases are TGTGCCACCAGTGATAGCAATCAGCCCCAGCATTTT.

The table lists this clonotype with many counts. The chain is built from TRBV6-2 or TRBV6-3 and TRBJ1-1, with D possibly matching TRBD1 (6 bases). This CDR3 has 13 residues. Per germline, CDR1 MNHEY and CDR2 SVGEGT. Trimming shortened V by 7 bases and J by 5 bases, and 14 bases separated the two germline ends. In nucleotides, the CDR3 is TGTGCCAGCAATGTGGAGGGGGGGACTGAAGCTTTCTTT. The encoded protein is CASNVEGGTEAFF.

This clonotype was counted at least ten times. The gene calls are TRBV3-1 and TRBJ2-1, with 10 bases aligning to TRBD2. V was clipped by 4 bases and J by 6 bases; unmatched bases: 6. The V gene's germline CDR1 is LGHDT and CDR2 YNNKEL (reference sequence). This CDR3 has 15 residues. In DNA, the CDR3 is TGTGCCAGCAGCCTAGTAGCGGGAGGTATCAATGAGCAGTTCTTC. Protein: CASSLVAGGINEQFF.

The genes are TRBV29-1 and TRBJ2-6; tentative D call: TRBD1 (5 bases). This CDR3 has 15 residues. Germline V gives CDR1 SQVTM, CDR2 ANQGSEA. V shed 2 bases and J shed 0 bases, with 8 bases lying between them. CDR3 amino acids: CSVEQGRSGANVLTF. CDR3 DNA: TGCAGCGTTGAACAGGGTCGCTCTGGGGCCAACGTCCTGACTTTC.

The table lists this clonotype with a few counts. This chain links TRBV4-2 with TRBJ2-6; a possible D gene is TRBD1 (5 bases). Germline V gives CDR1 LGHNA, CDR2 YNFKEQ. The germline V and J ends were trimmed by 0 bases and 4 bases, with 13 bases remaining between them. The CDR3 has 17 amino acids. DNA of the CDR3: TGTGCCAGCAGCCAAGATGGGCAGGGTACCGGGGCCAACGTCCTGACTTTC. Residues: CASSQDGQGTGANVLTF.

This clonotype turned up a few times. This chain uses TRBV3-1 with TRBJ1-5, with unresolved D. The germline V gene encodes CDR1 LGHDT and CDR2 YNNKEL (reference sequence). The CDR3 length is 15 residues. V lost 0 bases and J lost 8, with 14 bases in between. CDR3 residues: CASSQEGQHGKPQHF. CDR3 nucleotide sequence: TGTGCCAGCAGCCAAGAAGGGCAGCATGGGAAGCCCCAGCATTTT.

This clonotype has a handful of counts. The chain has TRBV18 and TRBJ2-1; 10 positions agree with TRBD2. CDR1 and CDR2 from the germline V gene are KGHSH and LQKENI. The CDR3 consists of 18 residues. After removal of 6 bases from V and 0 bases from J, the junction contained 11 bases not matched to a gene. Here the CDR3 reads CASSPLAGALSSYNEQFF. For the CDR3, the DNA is TGTGCCAGCTCCCCTCTAGCGGGAGCACTGAGCTCCTACAATGAGCAGTTCTTC.

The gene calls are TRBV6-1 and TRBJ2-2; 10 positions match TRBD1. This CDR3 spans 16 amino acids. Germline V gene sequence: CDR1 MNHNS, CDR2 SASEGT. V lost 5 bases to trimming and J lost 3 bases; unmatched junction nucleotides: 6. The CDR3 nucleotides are TGTGCCAGCAGTTCCACCGGGACAGGGGACACCGGGGAGCTGTTTTTT. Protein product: CASSSTGTGDTGELFF.

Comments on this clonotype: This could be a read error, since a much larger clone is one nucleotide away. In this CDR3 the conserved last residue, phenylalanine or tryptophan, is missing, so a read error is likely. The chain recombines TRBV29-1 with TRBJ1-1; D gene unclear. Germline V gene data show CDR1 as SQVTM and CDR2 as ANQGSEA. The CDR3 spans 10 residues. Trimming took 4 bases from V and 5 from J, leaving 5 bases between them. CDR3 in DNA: TGCAGCGTTGTGCATACTGAAGCTTTCTCT. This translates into CSVVHTEAFS.

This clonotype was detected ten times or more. CDR3: CASSGGLALYNEQFF. CDR3 nucleotides: TGTGCCAGCAGCGGGGGACTAGCCCTCTACAATGAGCAGTTCTTC. The V gene is TRBV5-6, the J gene TRBJ2-1; TRBD2 agrees at 9 bases. CDR3 size: 15 residues. Germline CDR1 reads SGHDT; CDR2 reads YYEEEE. The V and J ends lost 4 bases and 3 bases, in that order; junction bases with no gene match: 5.

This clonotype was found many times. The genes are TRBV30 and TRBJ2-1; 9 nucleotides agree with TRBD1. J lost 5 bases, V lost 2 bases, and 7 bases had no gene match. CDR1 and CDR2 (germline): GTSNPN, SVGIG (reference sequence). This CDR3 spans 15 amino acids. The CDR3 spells CAWSSTDRGHNEQFF. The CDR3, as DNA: TGTGCCTGGAGTTCAACGGACAGGGGCCACAATGAGCAGTTCTTC. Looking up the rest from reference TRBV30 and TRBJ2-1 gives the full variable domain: SQTIHQWPATLVQPVGSPLSLECTVEGTSNPNLYWYRQAAGRGLQLLFYSVGIGQISSEVPQNLSASRPQDRQFILSSKKLLLSDSGFYLCAWSSTDRGHNEQFFGPGTRLTVL.

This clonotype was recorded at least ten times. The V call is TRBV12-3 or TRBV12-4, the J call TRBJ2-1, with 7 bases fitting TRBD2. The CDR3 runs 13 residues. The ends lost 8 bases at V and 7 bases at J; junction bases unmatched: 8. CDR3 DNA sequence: TGTGCCAGCGGGGAGGGGATGGGAAATGAGCAGTTCTTC. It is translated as CASGEGMGNEQFF.

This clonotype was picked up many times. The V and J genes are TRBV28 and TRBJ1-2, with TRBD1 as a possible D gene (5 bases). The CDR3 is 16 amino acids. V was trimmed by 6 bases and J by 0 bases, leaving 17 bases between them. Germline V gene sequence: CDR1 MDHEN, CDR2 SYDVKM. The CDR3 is CASSQWGNPSNYGYTF. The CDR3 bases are TGTGCCAGCAGCCAATGGGGGAACCCCTCTAACTATGGCTACACCTTC.

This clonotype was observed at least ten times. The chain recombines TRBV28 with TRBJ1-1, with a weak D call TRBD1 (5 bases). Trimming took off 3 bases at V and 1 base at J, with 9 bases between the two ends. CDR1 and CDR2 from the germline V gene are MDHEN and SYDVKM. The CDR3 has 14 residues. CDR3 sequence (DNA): TGTGCCAGCAGTTTGGGGCGGGAGAACACTGAAGCTTTCTTT. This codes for CASSLGRENTEAFF.

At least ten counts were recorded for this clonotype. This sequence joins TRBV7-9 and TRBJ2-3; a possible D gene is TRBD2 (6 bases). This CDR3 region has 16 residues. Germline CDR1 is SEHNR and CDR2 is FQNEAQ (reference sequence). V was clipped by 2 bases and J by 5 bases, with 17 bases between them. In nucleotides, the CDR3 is TGTGCCAGCAGCTTAATGATGACGGGAGTGGAAGATACGCAGTATTTT. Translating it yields CASSLMMTGVEDTQYF.

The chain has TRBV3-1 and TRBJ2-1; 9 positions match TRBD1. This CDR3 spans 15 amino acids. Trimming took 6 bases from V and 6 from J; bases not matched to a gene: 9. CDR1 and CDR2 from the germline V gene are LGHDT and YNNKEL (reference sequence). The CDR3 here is CASSFRQGGFNEQFF. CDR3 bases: TGTGCCAGCAGTTTCAGACAGGGGGGTTTCAATGAGCAGTTCTTC.

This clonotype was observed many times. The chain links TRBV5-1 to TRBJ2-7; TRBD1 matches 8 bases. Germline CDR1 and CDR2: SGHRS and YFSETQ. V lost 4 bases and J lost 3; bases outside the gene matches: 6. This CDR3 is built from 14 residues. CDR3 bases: TGCGCCAGCAGCGTCGGACAGGGCAACTACGAGCAGTACTTC. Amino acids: CASSVGQGNYEQYF.